This record covers a single T cell receptor (beta chain). The antigen is unknown. The data were obtained in a study of T cell responses to AZD1222 COVID-19 vaccine. Findings and caveats of the study: Only a handful of AZD1222 recipients tested seropositive at baseline.

V was shortened by 5 bases and J by 6 bases, with 16 bases between the two germline ends. There are 14 residues in the CDR3. The V gene's germline CDR1 is MDHEN and CDR2 SYDVKM. Libraries were prepared by immunoSEQ multiplex PCR; TCRdb keeps only in-frame clonotypes and omits some of them. The profile covers 150,000 to 200,000 clones, with 88% appearing a single time and roughly 27% taken by the ten largest. This sample comprised peripheral blood, obtained 28 days after the second AZD1222 dose. The TCR originated in an adult who received the AZD1222 COVID-19 vaccine. The chain employs TRBV28 and TRBJ2-5; unclear D gene. In nucleotides, the CDR3 is TGTGCCAGCAGTCCCCCGAACCGTTTTAAGACCCAGTACTTC. Translated: CASSPPNRFKTQYF. Using reference TRBV28 and TRBJ2-5 for the parts outside the CDR3, the full variable domain is DVKVTQSSRYLVKRTGEKVFLECVQDMDHENMFWYRQDPGLGLRLIYFSYDVKMKEKGDIPEGYSVSREKKERFSLILESASTNQTSMYLCASSPPNRFKTQYFGPGTRLLVL.